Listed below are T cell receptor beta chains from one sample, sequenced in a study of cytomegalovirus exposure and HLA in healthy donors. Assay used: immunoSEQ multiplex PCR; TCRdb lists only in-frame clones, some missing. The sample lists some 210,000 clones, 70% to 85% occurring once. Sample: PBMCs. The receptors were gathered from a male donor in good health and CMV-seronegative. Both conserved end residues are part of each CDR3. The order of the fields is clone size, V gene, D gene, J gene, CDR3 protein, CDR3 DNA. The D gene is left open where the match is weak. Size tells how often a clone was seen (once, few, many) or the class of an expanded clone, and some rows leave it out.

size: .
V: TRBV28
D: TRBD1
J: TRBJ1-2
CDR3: CASSPDRVYGYTF
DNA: TGTGCCAGCAGTCCTGACAGGGTCTATGGCTACACCTTC

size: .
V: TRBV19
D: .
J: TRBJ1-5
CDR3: CASSSNTQSNQPQHF
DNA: TGTGCCAGTAGTAGTAATACCCAGAGCAATCAGCCCCAGCATTTT

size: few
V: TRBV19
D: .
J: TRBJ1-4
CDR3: CASSTGTNEKLFF
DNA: TGTGCCAGTAGTACAGGGACTAATGAAAAACTGTTTTTT

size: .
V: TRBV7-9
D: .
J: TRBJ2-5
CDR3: CASSFREETQYF
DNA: TGTGCCAGCAGCTTCAGGGAAGAGACCCAGTACTTC

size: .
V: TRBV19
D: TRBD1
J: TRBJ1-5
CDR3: CATSTGKGGNQPQHF
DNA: TGTGCCACCTCGACAGGGAAAGGGGGCAATCAGCCCCAGCATTTT

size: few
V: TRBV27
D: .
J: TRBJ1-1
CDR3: CASSLSTVRGTEAFF
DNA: TGTGCCAGCAGTTTATCCACAGTGCGGGGTACTGAAGCTTTCTTT

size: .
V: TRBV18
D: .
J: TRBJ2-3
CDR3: CASSPPRGKRADTQYF
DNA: TGTGCCAGCTCACCCCCAAGGGGGAAGAGGGCAGATACGCAGTATTTT

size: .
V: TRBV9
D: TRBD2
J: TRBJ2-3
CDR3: CASSVVTSGVLYF
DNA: TGTGCCAGCAGCGTAGTGACTAGCGGAGTGCTGTATTTT

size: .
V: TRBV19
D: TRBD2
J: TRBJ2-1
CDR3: CASSADLAVSYNEQFF
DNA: TGTGCCAGTAGTGCCGACCTAGCGGTCTCCTACAATGAGCAGTTCTTC

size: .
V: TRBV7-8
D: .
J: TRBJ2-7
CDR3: CASSLGDTAFEQYF
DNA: TGTGCCAGCAGCTTAGGGGACACGGCTTTCGAGCAGTACTTC

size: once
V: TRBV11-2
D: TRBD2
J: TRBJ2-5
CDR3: CASSLSGSVQETQYF
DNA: TGTGCCAGCAGCCTTAGCGGGAGCGTCCAAGAGACCCAGTACTTC

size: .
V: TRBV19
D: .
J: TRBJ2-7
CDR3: CASSIEAGFSYEQYF
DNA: TGTGCCAGTAGTATAGAGGCAGGGTTTTCCTACGAGCAGTACTTC

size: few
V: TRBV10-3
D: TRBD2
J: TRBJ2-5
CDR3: CATAPTSVKRQETQYF
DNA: TGTGCCACAGCCCCTACTAGCGTCAAGAGACAAGAGACCCAGTACTTC

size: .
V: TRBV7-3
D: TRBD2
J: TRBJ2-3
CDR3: CASRTSGKNTDTQYF
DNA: TGTGCCAGCCGGACTAGCGGGAAAAACACAGATACGCAGTATTTT

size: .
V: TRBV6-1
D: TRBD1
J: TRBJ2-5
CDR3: CASSTTGLGETQYF
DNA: TGTGCCAGCAGTACGACAGGGTTGGGGGAGACCCAGTACTTC

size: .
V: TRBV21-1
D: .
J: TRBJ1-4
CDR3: CASSALRDRVPTTNEKLFF
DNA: TGTGCCAGCAGCGCCCTCCGGGACAGGGTCCCTACAACTAATGAAAAACTGTTTTTT

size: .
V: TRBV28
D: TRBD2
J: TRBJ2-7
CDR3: CASIRWGLEAGEQYF
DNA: TGTGCCAGCATTCGATGGGGACTAGAAGCAGGCGAGCAGTACTTC

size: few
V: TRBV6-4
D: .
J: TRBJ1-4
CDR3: CASSENGATNEKLFF
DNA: TGTGCCAGCAGCGAAAACGGTGCAACTAATGAAAAACTGTTTTTT

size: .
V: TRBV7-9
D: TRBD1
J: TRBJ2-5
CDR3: CASSFSTGGVETQYF
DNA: TGTGCCAGCAGCTTCTCGACAGGGGGTGTTGAGACCCAGTACTTC

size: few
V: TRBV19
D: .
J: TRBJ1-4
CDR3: CASRGGEKLFF
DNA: TGTGCCAGCCGGGGGGGCGAAAAACTGTTTTTT

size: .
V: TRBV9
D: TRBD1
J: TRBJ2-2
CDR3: CASGKGQGITGELFF
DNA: TGTGCCAGCGGGAAGGGACAGGGCATCACCGGGGAGCTGTTTTTT

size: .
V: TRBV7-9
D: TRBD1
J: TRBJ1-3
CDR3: CSSPRLQGVPSDTIYF
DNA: TGTTCCAGCCCCAGATTACAGGGGGTACCTTCGGACACCATATATTTT

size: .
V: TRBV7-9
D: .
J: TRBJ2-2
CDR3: CASSQDGDNAGELFF
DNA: TGTGCCAGCAGCCAGGACGGGGATAACGCCGGGGAGCTGTTTTTT

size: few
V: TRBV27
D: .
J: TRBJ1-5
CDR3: CASSFARDSNQPQHF
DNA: TGTGCCAGCAGTTTTGCCAGGGATAGCAATCAGCCCCAGCATTTT